The source of this TCR beta chain is a study of CD8 T cells in ankylosing spondylitis. This clonotype was recorded many times. Its antigen is unidentified. General observations from the study: According to the report, clones linked to the disease were significantly enriched in matched synovial fluid samples taken from ankylosing spondylitis patients. Some motif variants were previously reported in reactive arthritis synovial fluid and blood. For ankylosing spondylitis blood, a TCR beta motif of 7 or 8 highly homologous variants appeared characteristic. Relatively scarce in peripheral blood, disease-linked clones were CD8+.

CDR3 length: 15 amino acids. V dropped 4 bases and J dropped 4 bases, with 17 bases sitting between them. Germline-derived CDR1 and CDR2 are SGHRS and YFSETQ. MiXCR, run by TCRdb on the 5' RACE reads, gives a single entry per CDR3 protein. Here the sample spans 200,000 to 300,000 distinct CDR3 sequences, 20% to 30% being singletons. This chain joins TRBV5-1 and TRBJ1-1; D is possibly TRBD1 (6 bases). Sequencing input: blood, either unsorted or a sorted T cell fraction (not recorded which). The clonotype was recovered from a male donor with ankylosing spondylitis or in good health (not recorded which). The CDR3 DNA reads as TGCGCCAGCAGCGTAGAAGGGGGACTCGTCACTGAAGCTTTCTTT. Encoded protein: CASSVEGGLVTEAFF.